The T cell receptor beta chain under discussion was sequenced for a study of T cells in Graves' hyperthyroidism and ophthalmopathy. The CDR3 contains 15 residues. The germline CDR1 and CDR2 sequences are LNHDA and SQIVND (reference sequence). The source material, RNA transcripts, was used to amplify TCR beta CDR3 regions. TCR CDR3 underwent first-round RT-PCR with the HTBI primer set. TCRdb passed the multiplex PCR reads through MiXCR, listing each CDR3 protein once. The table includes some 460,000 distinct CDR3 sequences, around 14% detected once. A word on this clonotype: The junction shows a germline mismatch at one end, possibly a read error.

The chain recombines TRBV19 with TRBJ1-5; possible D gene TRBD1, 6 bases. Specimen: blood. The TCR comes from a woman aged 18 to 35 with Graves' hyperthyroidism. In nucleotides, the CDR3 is TGTGCCGGTAGTATAGATCCAACAGGGTTTCAGCCCCAGCATTTT. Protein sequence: CAGSIDPTGFQPQHF. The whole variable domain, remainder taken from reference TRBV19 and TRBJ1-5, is DGGITQSPKYLFRKEGQNVTLSCEQNLNHDAMYWYRQDPGQGLRLIYYSQIVNDFQKGDIAEGYSVSREKKESFPLTVTSAQKNPTAFYLCAGSIDPTGFQPQHFGDGTRLSIL.